This TCR beta chain was recorded in a study of blood T cell repertoires in COVID-19. The wider study: Acute and convalescent COVID-19 specimens originated in the United States, Italy and Spain. From T cells, B-cell-depleted T cells, or PBMCs came the material, which was cDNA or gDNA.

Original data processing: Cell counts per sample came from amplifying reference gene primers. The protocol was immunoSEQ multiplex PCR, while the TCRdb copy is restricted to in-frame clones and leaves out a portion. V and J calls and clone size come straight from that table; D and trimming were deduced from the DNA. Of around 100,000 clones detected, roughly 87% appear once; the ten largest clones hold 17%. This clone showed up just once. The material sequenced was peripheral blood. This TCR was sampled from a woman older than 75 in a cohort sampled during active COVID-19.

CDR3 sequence reads: CASSPTTGFGEKLFF. DNA of the CDR3: TGTGCCAGCAGTCCTACTACAGGGTTCGGCGAAAAACTGTTTTTT. The chain uses TRBV27 and TRBJ1-4; maybe TRBD1 (6 bases). The CDR3 contains 15 residues. The V end lost 5 bases, the J end lost 8 bases, and 18 bases lay between the germline ends. Germline CDR1 is MNHEY and CDR2 is SMNVEV (reference sequence).